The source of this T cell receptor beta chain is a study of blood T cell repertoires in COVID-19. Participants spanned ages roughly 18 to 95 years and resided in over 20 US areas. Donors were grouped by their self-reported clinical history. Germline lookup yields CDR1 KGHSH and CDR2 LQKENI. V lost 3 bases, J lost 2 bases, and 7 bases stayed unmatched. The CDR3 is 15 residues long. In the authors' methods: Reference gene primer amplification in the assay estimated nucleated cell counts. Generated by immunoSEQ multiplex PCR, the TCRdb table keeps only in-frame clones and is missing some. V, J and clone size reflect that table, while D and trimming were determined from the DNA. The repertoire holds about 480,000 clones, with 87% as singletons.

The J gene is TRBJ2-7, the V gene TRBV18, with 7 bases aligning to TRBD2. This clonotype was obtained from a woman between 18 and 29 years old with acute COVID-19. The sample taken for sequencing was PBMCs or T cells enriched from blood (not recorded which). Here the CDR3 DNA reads TGTGCCAGCTCACCGCGGGGGAGAGGGGCCTACGAGCAGTACTTC. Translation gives CASSPRGRGAYEQYF.